This entry lists 24 T cell receptor beta chains sequenced from one sample in a study of blood T cell repertoires in COVID-19. Some clones are missing from TCRdb's copy, which holds only in-frame ones; the method was immunoSEQ multiplex PCR. The sample carries approximately 670,000 clones, about nine tenths recorded once. Sequences were obtained from peripheral blood. These receptors all come from a woman under 30 with acute or convalescent COVID-19.

This clone has just a few counts. The chain carries TRBV5-6 and TRBJ1-1; 7 nucleotides agree with TRBD1. V gave up 3 bases and J gave up 8 bases; unmatched junction bases: 13. Germline CDR1 is SGHDT and CDR2 is YYEEEE. This CDR3 region has 15 residues. The CDR3 loop is CASSSYDRESLEAFF. The CDR3 DNA follows: TGTGCCAGCAGCTCCTATGACAGGGAAAGTCTGGAAGCTTTCTTT.

The CDR3 region is CSVGGSGSPLHF. The DNA of the CDR3 is TGCAGCGTTGGAGGCTCGGGATCACCCCTCCACTTT. The V call is TRBV29-1, the J call TRBJ1-6; D uncertain. The CDR3 has 12 amino acids. With 4 bases removed from V and 10 bases from J, the gap between germline ends came to 11 bases. The germline V gene has CDR1 SQVTM and CDR2 ANQGSEA.

This clone was seen more than once but under ten times. This sequence joins TRBV7-8 and TRBJ1-2, with TRBD1 matching over 8 bases. The CDR3 extends over 14 amino acids. Germline V gene lookup returns CDR1 SGHVS and CDR2 FQNEAQ. The ends lost 1 base at V and 4 bases at J; junction bases unmatched: 2. The CDR3 nucleotides are TGTGCCAGCAGCTTAGTGACAGGGGCCTATGGCTACACCTTC. Translation gives CASSLVTGAYGYTF.

This chain connects TRBV2 to TRBJ2-7, with a possible D match to TRBD1 (6 bases). CDR1 and CDR2 (germline): SNHLY, FYNNEI. The CDR3 length is 14 residues. Trimming removed 5 bases at V and 0 bases at J, with 11 bases between. The CDR3 sequence is CASSSGQTSYEQYF. The DNA for the CDR3 is TGTGCCAGCAGTTCTGGACAGACCTCCTACGAGCAGTACTTC.

The rearrangement joins TRBV7-2 to TRBJ2-2; 8 bases map to TRBD1. CDR1 and CDR2 (germline): SGHTA, FQGNSA. V lost 10 bases to trimming and J lost 8 bases; unmatched junction nucleotides: 15. The CDR3 consists of 15 residues. CDR3 amino acids: CATLSGRGRAGELFF. In DNA, the CDR3 is TGTGCCACCCTGAGCGGCAGGGGGCGCGCAGGGGAGCTGTTTTTT. The complete variable domain, with remaining parts taken from reference TRBV7-2 and TRBJ2-2, reads GAGVSQSPSNKVTEKGKDVELRCDPISGHTALYWYRQSLGQGLEFLIYFQGNSAPDKSGLPSDRFSAERTGGSVSTLTIQRTQQEDSAVYLCATLSGRGRAGELFFGEGSRLTVL.

The V call is TRBV19, the J call TRBJ1-5, with a weak D call TRBD1 (5 bases). This CDR3 region has 16 residues. Germline CDR1 LNHDA, CDR2 SQIVND (reference sequence). V gave up 7 bases and J gave up 6 bases, with 22 bases separating them. This CDR3 is CASKDGGGSGIQPQHF. The CDR3 nucleotides are TGTGCCAGTAAAGATGGGGGGGGGAGCGGGATTCAGCCCCAGCATTTT.

V is TRBV14 and J is TRBJ2-2, with 10 bases aligning to TRBD2. The CDR3 totals 16 residues. With V trimmed by 1 base and J by 4 bases, 3 bases remained unmatched. Germline loops: CDR1 SGHDN, CDR2 FVKESK. As DNA, the CDR3 is TGTGCCAGCAGCCAAGGGGTAGCGGGGGGCACCGGGGAGCTGTTTTTT. Its translation is CASSQGVAGGTGELFF.

As for this clone: At one end the junction does not follow the germline gene, possibly because of a read error. This chain connects TRBV19 to TRBJ2-7; D is perhaps TRBD2 (5 bases). The CDR3 sequence is 13 residues long. From germline, CDR1 is LNHDA and CDR2 SQIVND (reference sequence). The CDR3 protein is CASSMRVSHEQYF. The CDR3, as DNA: TGTGCCAGTAGTATGAGGGTCTCCCACGAGCAGTACTTC.

The chain couples TRBV18 to TRBJ1-1; TRBD1 matches at 8 bases. Germline-derived CDR1 and CDR2 are KGHSH and LQKENI. V lost 3 bases, J lost 6 bases, and 6 bases stayed unmatched. The length of the CDR3 is 14 residues. CDR3 loop: CASSPNGQGSEAFF. CDR3 bases: TGTGCCAGCTCACCCAACGGACAGGGCTCTGAAGCTTTCTTT.

This clone was detected only a few times. The chain employs TRBV11-2 and TRBJ2-7, with TRBD1 identical over 8 bases. V lost 3 bases, J lost 2 bases, and 6 bases stayed unmatched. Germline CDR1 SGHAT, CDR2 FQNNGV. The CDR3 is made up of 15 amino acids. This CDR3 reads CASSFSGTGPYEQYF. As DNA, the CDR3 is TGTGCCAGCAGCTTTTCTGGGACAGGCCCCTACGAGCAGTACTTC.

The chain links TRBV7-2 to TRBJ1-5, with TRBD1 as a possible D gene (5 bases). Per germline, CDR1 SGHTA and CDR2 FQGNSA. Trimming stripped 1 base from V and 8 bases from J, with 9 bases between. The CDR3 extends over 13 amino acids. The CDR3: CASSLGQGKPQHF. CDR3 nucleotides: TGTGCCAGCAGCTTAGGGCAGGGTAAGCCCCAGCATTTT.

The J gene is TRBJ1-5, the V gene TRBV18, with TRBD1 as a possible D gene (6 bases). V was shortened by 6 bases and J by 5 bases, with 11 bases between the two germline ends. This CDR3 is built from 13 residues. Germline V CDR1 and CDR2: KGHSH, LQKENI. In nucleotides, the CDR3 is TGTGCCAGCTCTGGGGCAGGGGATCAGCCCCAGCATTTT. It encodes CASSGAGDQPQHF.

The rearrangement uses TRBV27 and TRBJ1-3; D is unresolved. V was cut by 4 bases and J by 4 bases, with 20 bases left in between. Germline values: CDR1 MNHEY, CDR2 SMNVEV (reference sequence). The CDR3 has 17 residues. CDR3 sequence: CASSYPQRRILGNTIYF. The CDR3 nucleotides are TGTGCCAGCAGTTACCCTCAGCGGCGGATACTAGGAAACACCATATATTTT.

The chain is built from TRBV10-1 and TRBJ2-7; D is uncertain. The germline gives CDR1 WNHNN, CDR2 SYGVQD (reference sequence). The CDR3 sequence is 13 residues long. V was trimmed by 8 bases and J by 0 bases, leaving 11 bases between them. CDR3 nucleotides: TGCGCCAGCCCAAGCACCCCCTCCTACGAGCAGTACTTC. Encoded protein: CASPSTPSYEQYF.

The CDR3 spells CASSPQGSAEGYTF. The CDR3 DNA sequence: TGTGCCAGCAGTCCACAGGGCTCCGCGGAAGGCTACACCTTC. The rearrangement uses TRBV28 and TRBJ1-2, with D perhaps TRBD1 (6 bases). Germline V CDR1 and CDR2: MDHEN, SYDVKM. V dropped 5 bases and J dropped 8 bases, with 18 bases sitting between them. This CDR3 is 14 amino acids long.

The genes are TRBV11-1 and TRBJ1-1; tentative D call: TRBD1 (5 bases). V was shortened by 2 bases and J by 5 bases, with 6 bases between the two germline ends. Germline CDR1 is SGHAT and CDR2 is FQDESV (reference sequence). The CDR3 contains 12 residues. This CDR3 reads CASSLQGTEAFF. The CDR3 DNA follows: TGTGCCAGCAGCTTACAGGGTACTGAAGCTTTCTTT.

The chain is built from TRBV9 and TRBJ1-1; TRBD1 aligns across 7 bases. J gave up 1 base and V 4 bases, and 7 bases lay outside the gene matches. Germline CDR1 and CDR2: SGDLS and YYNGEE. CDR3 length: 15 residues. The CDR3 sequence: CASSLGTDKNTEAFF. Here the CDR3 DNA reads TGTGCCAGCAGCTTAGGGACAGATAAGAACACTGAAGCTTTCTTT.

The rearrangement uses TRBV7-9 and TRBJ1-1; D is uncertain. CDR3 length: 15 amino acids. The ends were cut back, 1 base at V and 0 bases at J, with 9 bases in the middle. Germline lookup yields CDR1 SEHNR and CDR2 FQNEAQ (reference sequence). The CDR3 loop reads CASSLVGKLNTEAFF. CDR3 nucleotides: TGTGCCAGCAGCTTAGTTGGTAAGCTGAACACTGAAGCTTTCTTT.

V is TRBV6-4 and J is TRBJ1-5; D is ambiguous. The V end was cut by 2 bases, the J end by 6 bases, with 23 bases between. The CDR3 runs 18 residues. The germline gives CDR1 MRHNA, CDR2 SNTAGT. The CDR3 DNA sequence: TGTGCCAGCAGTGACCCTAGGACTCCAGAGGTGTTCAGTCAGCCCCAGCATTTT. Amino acids: CASSDPRTPEVFSQPQHF.

The genes are TRBV4-3 and TRBJ2-7; 8 bases are shared with TRBD1. CDR1 and CDR2 from the germline V gene are LGHNA and YSLEER. The junction had 5 bases not matched to a gene; V was cut back by 3 bases and J by 4 bases. This CDR3 has 14 residues. The CDR3 reads CASSQWGTGYEQYF. CDR3 nucleotide sequence: TGCGCCAGCAGCCAGTGGGGGACAGGTTACGAGCAGTACTTC.

To note about this clone: A read error may produce the germline difference seen at one junction end. The chain links TRBV7-2 to TRBJ1-6; 8 bases align to TRBD1. The CDR3 length is 14 residues. Germline CDR1 reads SGHTA; CDR2 reads FQGNSA. The CDR3 region is CASTLMTGDSPLHF. CDR3 nucleotides: TGTGCCAGCACCTTAATGACAGGGGACTCACCCCTCCACTTT.

V usage is TRBV6-5 and J usage is TRBJ2-7; 8 bases are a match to TRBD1. Germline CDR1 reads MNHEY; CDR2 reads SVGAGI. The CDR3 extends over 16 amino acids. V was pared by 2 bases and J by 1 base, with 7 bases of the junction left unmatched. Here the CDR3 reads CASSYTRDRPSYEQYF. DNA for the CDR3: TGTGCCAGCAGTTACACCCGGGACAGGCCTTCCTACGAGCAGTACTTC.

As for this clone: Other DNA sequences in the same sample also yield this CDR3. As DNA, the CDR3 is TGTGCCATCAGTGAGTCAGACAGGATTAATGAAAAACTGTTTTTT. Translation gives CAISESDRINEKLFF. V and J are TRBV10-3 and TRBJ1-4; tentatively, D is TRBD1 (6 bases). V lost 0 bases and J 4 bases, leaving 9 bases between the germline ends. The CDR3 loop spans 15 amino acids. CDR1 and CDR2 (germline): ENHRY, SYGVKD.

The chain employs TRBV5-6 and TRBJ1-5; the D gene is possibly TRBD1 (5 bases). The CDR3 is 15 amino acids. Germline-derived CDR1 and CDR2 are SGHDT and YYEEEE. V lost 1 base to trimming and J lost 2 bases, with 10 bases between them. The CDR3 DNA reads TGTGCCAGCAGCTTGACAGGTTGGGGCAATCAGCCCCAGCATTTT. It translates to CASSLTGWGNQPQHF.